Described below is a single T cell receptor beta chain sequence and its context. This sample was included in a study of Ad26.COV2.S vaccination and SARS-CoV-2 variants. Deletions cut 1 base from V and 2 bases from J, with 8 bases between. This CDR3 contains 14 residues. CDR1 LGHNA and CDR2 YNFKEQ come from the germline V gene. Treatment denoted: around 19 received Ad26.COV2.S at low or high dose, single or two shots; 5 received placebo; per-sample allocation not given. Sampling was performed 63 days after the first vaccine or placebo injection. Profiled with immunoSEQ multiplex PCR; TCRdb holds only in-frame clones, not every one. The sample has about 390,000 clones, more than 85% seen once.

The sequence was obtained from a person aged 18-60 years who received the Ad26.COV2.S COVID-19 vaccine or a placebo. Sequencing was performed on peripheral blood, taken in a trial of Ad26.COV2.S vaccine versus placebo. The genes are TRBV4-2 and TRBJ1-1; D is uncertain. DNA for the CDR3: TGTGCCAGCAGCCAAGCCGGGGAAAACACTGAAGCTTTCTTT. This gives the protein CASSQAGENTEAFF.